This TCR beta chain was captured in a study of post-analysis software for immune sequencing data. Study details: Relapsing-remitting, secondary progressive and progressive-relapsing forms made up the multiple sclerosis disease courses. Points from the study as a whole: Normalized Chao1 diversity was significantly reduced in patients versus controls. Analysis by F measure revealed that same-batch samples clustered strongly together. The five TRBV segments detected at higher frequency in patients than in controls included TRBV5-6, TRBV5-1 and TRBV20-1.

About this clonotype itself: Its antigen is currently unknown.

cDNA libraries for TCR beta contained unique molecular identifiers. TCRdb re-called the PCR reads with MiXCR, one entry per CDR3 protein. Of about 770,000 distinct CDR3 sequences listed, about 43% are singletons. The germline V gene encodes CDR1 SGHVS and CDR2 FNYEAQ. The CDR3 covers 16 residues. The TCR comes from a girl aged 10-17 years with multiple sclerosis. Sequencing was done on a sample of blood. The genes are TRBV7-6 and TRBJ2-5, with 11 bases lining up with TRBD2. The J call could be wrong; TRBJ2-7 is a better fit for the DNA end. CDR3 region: CASSPFSGRAQNEQYF. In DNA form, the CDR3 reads TGTGCCAGCAGCCCCTTTAGCGGGAGGGCCCAGAACGAGCAGTACTTC.